This T cell receptor (beta chain) originates from a study of cytomegalovirus exposure and HLA in healthy donors. Study results and caveats: A later analysis found most CMV-associated TCR beta chains apparently HLA-restricted.

The PCR used 60 Vbeta and 13 Jbeta primers. Some clones are missing from TCRdb's copy, which holds only in-frame ones; the method was immunoSEQ multiplex PCR. Of under 200,000 clones in the sample, around 85% were seen once. CDR1 and CDR2 from the germline V gene are ENHRY and SYGVKD. The CDR3 spans 14 residues. V lost 0 bases, J lost 6 bases, and 8 bases lay in between. In the case of this clone: The antigen is unknown.

The V gene is TRBV10-3, the J gene TRBJ1-4; weak D call: TRBD1 (5 bases). Material: PBMCs. The clonotype comes from a man in his forties or fifties in good health and CMV-seronegative. CDR3: CAISESQTDEKLFF. The DNA of the CDR3 is TGTGCCATCAGTGAGTCTCAGACAGATGAAAAACTGTTTTTT.